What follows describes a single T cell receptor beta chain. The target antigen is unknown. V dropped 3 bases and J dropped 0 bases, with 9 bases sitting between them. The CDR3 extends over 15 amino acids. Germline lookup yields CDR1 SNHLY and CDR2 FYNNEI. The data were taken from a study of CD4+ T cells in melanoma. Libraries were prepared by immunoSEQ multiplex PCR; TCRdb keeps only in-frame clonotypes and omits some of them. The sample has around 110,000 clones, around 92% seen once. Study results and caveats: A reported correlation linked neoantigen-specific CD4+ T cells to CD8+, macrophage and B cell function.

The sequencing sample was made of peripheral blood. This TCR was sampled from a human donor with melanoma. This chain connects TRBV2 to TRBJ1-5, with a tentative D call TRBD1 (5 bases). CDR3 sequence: CASSDGGRSNQPQHF. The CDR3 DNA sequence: TGTGCCAGCAGTGATGGGGGTCGTAGCAATCAGCCCCAGCATTTT.